Each of the 23 T cell receptor beta chains below was sequenced from the same sample in a study of CD8+ T cells in alopecia areata. Lesional scalp punch biopsies and peripheral blood came from alopecia areata patients. Following RNA extraction, reverse transcription yielded cDNA that acted as the sequencing template. Measured with immunoSEQ multiplex PCR; TCRdb has only the in-frame clones, and not every one. This sample has thousands of clones, with 60% to 80% found just once. Sequenced material: skin, taken at week 0. The receptors were gathered from a human donor with alopecia areata.

This chain connects TRBV29-1 to TRBJ2-5; TRBD1 might be the D (6 bases). Trimming left V 8 bases short and J 6 bases short, with 16 bases between. CDR3 size: 12 residues. Per the germline V gene, CDR1 is SQVTM and CDR2 is ANQGSEA. The CDR3 here is CSTNRDGKTQYF. In nucleotides, the CDR3 is TGCAGCACCAACAGGGACGGAAAGACCCAGTACTTC.

This chain connects TRBV2 to TRBJ1-2; 10 bases agree with TRBD1. CDR3 length equals 14 residues. J gave up 7 bases and V 4 bases, and 6 bases lay outside the gene matches. Germline V CDR1 and CDR2: SNHLY, FYNNEI. DNA of the CDR3: TGTGCCAGCAGTGTCCGGACAGGGGGTGGTGGCTACACCTTC. As protein: CASSVRTGGGGYTF.

The chain couples TRBV9 to TRBJ1-2; 8 nucleotides align to TRBD1. J gave up 4 bases and V 3 bases, and 5 bases lay outside the gene matches. Germline CDR1 is SGDLS and CDR2 is YYNGEE. The CDR3 spans 14 residues. CDR3 sequence reads: CASSGLDRVYGYTF. The DNA of the CDR3 is TGTGCCAGCAGCGGTCTGGACAGGGTCTATGGCTACACCTTC.

The CDR3 region has the DNA TGTGCCACCAGCAGAGATCGGGGATCCTACGAGCAGTACTTC. As protein: CATSRDRGSYEQYF. This sequence joins TRBV15 and TRBJ2-7; tentative D call: TRBD2 (5 bases). V was shortened by 0 bases and J by 1 base, with 7 bases between the two germline ends. The germline gives CDR1 LNHNV, CDR2 YYDKDF (reference sequence). CDR3 length equals 14 residues.

The gene calls are TRBV20-1 and TRBJ2-1; perhaps D is TRBD1 or TRBD2 (6 bases each). Trimming shortened V by 5 bases and J by 14 bases, and 16 bases separated the two germline ends. Germline V lookup: CDR1 DFQATT, CDR2 SNEGSKA (reference sequence). The CDR3 has 11 residues. CDR3 protein: CSAPGRGAEFF. For the CDR3, the DNA is TGCAGTGCTCCCGGAAGGGGGGCGGAGTTCTTC.

This rearrangement joins TRBV9 to TRBJ2-2; 7 bases fit TRBD1. The germline CDR1 and CDR2 sequences are SGDLS and YYNGEE. V shed 3 bases and J 6 bases; nucleotides not matched to a gene: 5. CDR3 size: 14 residues. The CDR3 region is CASSARQGAGELFF. For the CDR3, the DNA is TGTGCCAGCAGCGCCCGGCAGGGGGCCGGGGAGCTGTTTTTT.

For this clone: Other DNA sequences of this sample code for an identical CDR3. The V call is TRBV7-9, the J call TRBJ1-1; 9 bases align to TRBD1. CDR3 size: 14 residues. Germline-derived CDR1 and CDR2 are SEHNR and FQNEAQ (reference sequence). V lost 5 bases to trimming and J lost 1 base; unmatched junction nucleotides: 2. The CDR3 loop reads CASSRGQGNTEAFF. DNA of the CDR3: TGTGCCAGCAGCAGGGGACAGGGGAACACTGAAGCTTTCTTT.

The chain is built from TRBV7-9 and TRBJ1-1, with TRBD1 as a possible D gene (6 bases). The CDR3 consists of 13 residues. Germline V gene lookup returns CDR1 SEHNR and CDR2 FQNEAQ (reference sequence). The germline V and J ends were trimmed by 4 bases and 5 bases, with 11 bases remaining between them. CDR3 sequence (DNA): TGTGCCAGCAGCTCTACAGGGACGACTGAAGCTTTCTTT. Translation gives CASSSTGTTEAFF. The complete variable domain, with remaining parts taken from reference TRBV7-9 and TRBJ1-1, reads DTGVSQNPRHKITKRGQNVTFRCDPISEHNRLYWYRQTLGQGPEFLTYFQNEAQLEKSRLLSDRFSAERPKGSFSTLEIQRTEQGDSAMYLCASSSTGTTEAFFGQGTRLTVV.

The V gene is TRBV6-5, the J gene TRBJ2-1, with 15 positions matching TRBD2. Germline V gene data show CDR1 as MNHEY and CDR2 as SVGAGI. V trimming: 5 bases; J trimming: 9 bases; junction bases outside the gene matches: 5. CDR3 length: 15 amino acids. The CDR3 loop reads CASSPGLAGGFEQFF. CDR3 DNA: TGTGCCAGCAGTCCAGGACTAGCGGGGGGGTTTGAGCAGTTCTTC.

The chain joins TRBV19 to TRBJ1-5; tentative D call: TRBD1 (6 bases). The CDR3 contains 15 residues. Trimming stripped 4 bases from V and 4 bases from J, with 14 bases between. From germline, CDR1 is LNHDA and CDR2 SQIVND (reference sequence). The CDR3 nucleotides are TGTGCCAGTAGTAAAGGTCGGCAGGGGAATCAGCCCCAGCATTTT. Translating it yields CASSKGRQGNQPQHF.

The V and J genes are TRBV28 and TRBJ1-6; D not certain. V lost 2 bases, J lost 14 bases, and 16 bases lay in between. This CDR3 region has 14 residues. Germline CDR1 MDHEN, CDR2 SYDVKM. CDR3 protein: CASSLARNVVALHF. The CDR3 DNA is TGTGCCAGCAGTTTAGCCAGAAATGTCGTTGCCCTCCACTTT.

This chain uses TRBV27 with TRBJ1-2; 9 bases align to TRBD1. The CDR3 loop spans 18 amino acids. The V segment lost 0 bases and the J segment 3 bases; nucleotides outside the gene matches: 11. Germline assignment: CDR1 MNHEY and CDR2 SMNVEV (reference sequence). The CDR3 protein is CASSLSTPGTGFDYGYTF. CDR3 bases: TGTGCCAGCAGTTTATCCACTCCCGGGACAGGGTTTGACTATGGCTACACCTTC.

The CDR3 DNA reads as TGTGCCAGCAGTTCCTCCGGGACAGCCAATCAGCCCCAGCATTTT. Its translation: CASSSSGTANQPQHF. The chain is built from TRBV27 and TRBJ1-5, with 7 bases lining up with TRBD1. The CDR3 has 15 residues. J was trimmed by 3 bases and V by 4 bases; bases with no gene match: 6. The V gene's germline CDR1 is MNHEY and CDR2 SMNVEV (reference sequence).

The rearrangement joins TRBV15 to TRBJ2-5; 8 bases are a match to TRBD2. With 1 base clipped from V and 5 bases from J, the junction kept 6 bases outside the gene matches. The CDR3 has 15 residues. Germline assignment: CDR1 LNHNV and CDR2 YYDKDF (reference sequence). The CDR3: CATSRAAGLGETQYF. CDR3 DNA sequence: TGTGCCACCAGCAGAGCCGCGGGACTAGGGGAGACCCAGTACTTC.

V and J are TRBV10-3 and TRBJ2-3; 11 bases agree with TRBD2. CDR1 is ENHRY, CDR2 SYGVKD, per germline. This CDR3 spans 14 amino acids. Losses at the gene ends were 10 bases for V and 4 bases for J; bases not matched to a gene: 7. The CDR3 protein is CATSSGGNADTQYF. The CDR3 nucleotides read TGTGCCACATCTAGCGGGGGGAACGCAGATACGCAGTATTTT.

The chain joins TRBV29-1 to TRBJ2-2; D might be TRBD1 (5 bases). This CDR3 is 13 amino acids long. The V and J ends lost 6 bases and 1 base respectively, with 9 bases between them. Germline V gives CDR1 SQVTM, CDR2 ANQGSEA. DNA for the CDR3: TGCAGCGTGAGAGGACAGAACACCGGGGAGCTGTTTTTT. Translation gives CSVRGQNTGELFF.

The chain recombines TRBV19 with TRBJ2-3; no clear D gene. Trimming took off 3 bases at V and 14 bases at J, with 21 bases between the two ends. Germline V lookup: CDR1 LNHDA, CDR2 SQIVND (reference sequence). CDR3 length equals 14 residues. CDR3 sequence reads: CASSISRYSAAPYF. The CDR3 DNA follows: TGTGCCAGTAGTATCTCGCGCTATTCCGCCGCTCCGTATTTT.

The chain employs TRBV18 and TRBJ1-4; 8 bases map to TRBD1. This CDR3 region has 13 residues. V lost 3 bases to trimming and J lost 12 bases; unmatched junction nucleotides: 6. Germline V gene sequence: CDR1 KGHSH, CDR2 LQKENI. CDR3 DNA sequence: TGTGCCAGCTCACCCGTCCAGGACAGGGAACTGTTTTTT. Protein sequence: CASSPVQDRELFF.

The chain links TRBV7-2 to TRBJ2-1; D perhaps matches TRBD2 (7 bases). Germline V gene lookup returns CDR1 SGHTA and CDR2 FQGNSA. This CDR3 is built from 16 residues. Trimming took 1 base from V and 4 from J, leaving 14 bases between them. The CDR3 loop is CASSLVLGGGYNEQFF. In DNA, the CDR3 is TGTGCCAGCAGCTTAGTTCTAGGGGGGGGTTACAATGAGCAGTTCTTC. The full variable domain, its missing parts supplied by reference TRBV7-2 and TRBJ2-1, is GAGVSQSPSNKVTEKGKDVELRCDPISGHTALYWYRQSLGQGLEFLIYFQGNSAPDKSGLPSDRFSAERTGGSVSTLTIQRTQQEDSAVYLCASSLVLGGGYNEQFFGPGTRLTVL.

V usage is TRBV27 and J usage is TRBJ1-5, with D perhaps TRBD1 (6 bases). CDR3 size: 13 residues. V lost 6 bases, J lost 6 bases, and 12 bases lay in between. Germline V lookup: CDR1 MNHEY, CDR2 SMNVEV (reference sequence). CDR3 residues: CASREGVSQPQHF. The CDR3 region has the DNA TGTGCCAGCAGGGAGGGGGTCAGTCAGCCCCAGCATTTT.

The chain joins TRBV20-1 to TRBJ1-1; D unclear. CDR3 length equals 11 residues. The germline gives CDR1 DFQATT, CDR2 SNEGSKA (reference sequence). The V end was cut by 1 base, the J end by 5 bases, with 5 bases between. CDR3 DNA sequence: TGCAGTGCTAGAGCTGCGACTGAAGCTTTCTTT. Encoded protein: CSARAATEAFF.

This rearrangement joins TRBV29-1 to TRBJ1-2; D uncertain. CDR1 is SQVTM, CDR2 ANQGSEA, per germline. V dropped 4 bases and J dropped 8 bases, with 14 bases sitting between them. The CDR3 spans 12 residues. CDR3 sequence (DNA): TGCAGCGTTGGAGACGGTATAGGAGGCTACACCTTC. Its protein is CSVGDGIGGYTF.

V is TRBV7-9 and J is TRBJ1-1; D perhaps matches TRBD1 (5 bases). The CDR3 length is 16 residues. V lost 1 base, J lost 8 bases, and 20 bases lay in between. Germline CDR1 SEHNR, CDR2 FQNEAQ (reference sequence). As DNA, the CDR3 is TGTGCCAGCAGCTTAGGGGGGGTCCGGTTCGGGGAGGAAGCTTTCTTT. Its protein is CASSLGGVRFGEEAFF.